Below, 32 T cell receptor beta chains from the same sample are listed, as sequenced in a study of graft-versus-host responses after intestinal transplantation. Intraepithelial and lamina propria lymphocytes were isolated from graft specimens. Generated by immunoSEQ multiplex PCR, the TCRdb table keeps only in-frame clones and is missing some. The sample yields approximately 14,000 clones, around 64% seen once. The input for sequencing was ileum tissue, taken around 98 weeks after intestinal transplantation. These receptors originate from a human patient who received an intestinal transplant, so some T cells may come from the graft donor.

V and J are TRBV2 and TRBJ1-3; D remains ambiguous. V lost 3 bases to trimming and J lost 3 bases, with 12 bases between them. Germline values: CDR1 SNHLY, CDR2 FYNNEI. The CDR3 runs 15 residues. CDR3 nucleotides: TGTGCCAGCAGTGACCCCGGACCTCTTGGAAACACCATATATTTT. Protein product: CASSDPGPLGNTIYF.

The chain links TRBV9 to TRBJ2-3; 7 positions match TRBD1. The V segment lost 3 bases and the J segment 2 bases; nucleotides outside the gene matches: 3. CDR1 is SGDLS, CDR2 YYNGEE, per germline. The CDR3 is 14 amino acids. In DNA, the CDR3 is TGTGCCAGCAGCGCGGGACAGTTCACAGATACGCAGTATTTT. Translating gives CASSAGQFTDTQYF. Looking up the rest from reference TRBV9 and TRBJ2-3 gives the full variable domain: DSGVTQTPKHLITATGQRVTLRCSPRSGDLSVYWYQQSLDQGLQFLIQYYNGEERAKGNILERFSAQQFPDLHSELNLSSLELGDSALYFCASSAGQFTDTQYFGPGTRLTVL.

V gene TRBV10-2 combines with J gene TRBJ2-2; D is perhaps TRBD1 (6 bases). The CDR3 has 13 amino acids. Trimming removed 6 bases from V and 6 bases from J, with 11 bases in between. The germline gives CDR1 WSHSY, CDR2 SAAADI. The CDR3 sequence is CASRSQGSGELFF. As DNA, the CDR3 is TGCGCCAGCAGATCTCAGGGGTCCGGGGAGCTGTTTTTT.

The chain combines TRBV10-2 with TRBJ1-1, with unresolved D. Trimming took off 3 bases at V and 0 bases at J, with 5 bases between the two ends. The length of the CDR3 is 13 residues. CDR1 WSHSY and CDR2 SAAADI come from the germline V gene. The CDR3 region has the DNA TGCGCCAGCAGTGACGACTTGAACACTGAAGCTTTCTTT. It yields the protein CASSDDLNTEAFF.

This clone was counted a single time. This sequence joins TRBV5-1 and TRBJ1-1, with D tentatively TRBD1 (5 bases). The CDR3 is made up of 16 amino acids. In germline, CDR1 is SGHRS, CDR2 YFSETQ. The V and J ends lost 0 bases and 5 bases respectively, with 17 bases between them. The CDR3 coding sequence is TGCGCCAGCAGCTTGGCGGCTAAACAGGTTTCGACTGAAGCTTTCTTT. Translated, it gives CASSLAAKQVSTEAFF.

This chain connects TRBV28 to TRBJ2-1; maybe TRBD1 (5 bases). Germline CDR1 and CDR2: MDHEN and SYDVKM. V dropped 6 bases and J dropped 2 bases, with 11 bases sitting between them. CDR3 length equals 14 residues. The CDR3 reads CASSPGWAYNEQFF. The DNA for the CDR3 is TGTGCCAGCAGCCCAGGGTGGGCCTACAATGAGCAGTTCTTC.

The genes are TRBV11-2 and TRBJ1-5; weak D call: TRBD1 (5 bases). There are 15 residues in the CDR3. CDR1 and CDR2 (germline): SGHAT, FQNNGV. The ends were cut back, 5 bases at V and 0 bases at J, with 11 bases in the middle. The CDR3 sequence: CASSEGPNSNQPQHF. The CDR3 nucleotides read TGTGCCAGCAGCGAGGGACCAAATAGCAATCAGCCCCAGCATTTT.

The J gene is TRBJ2-3, the V gene TRBV10-1; a possible D gene is TRBD1 (6 bases). V was trimmed by 0 bases and J by 4 bases, leaving 8 bases between them. There are 14 residues in the CDR3. Germline loops: CDR1 WNHNN, CDR2 SYGVQD (reference sequence). The CDR3, as DNA: TGCGCCAGCAGTGAGTCAAGACAGGCAGATACGCAGTATTTT. It is translated as CASSESRQADTQYF.

The chain employs TRBV19 and TRBJ2-5, with TRBD2 matching over 7 bases. From germline, CDR1 is LNHDA and CDR2 SQIVND (reference sequence). The CDR3 length is 14 residues. The ends lost 6 bases at V and 4 bases at J; junction bases unmatched: 8. This CDR3 reads CASSDRGGRETQYF. As DNA, the CDR3 is TGTGCCAGTAGCGATCGCGGGGGAAGAGAGACCCAGTACTTC.

This sequence joins TRBV30 and TRBJ1-4; 10 bases match TRBD1. Germline V lookup: CDR1 GTSNPN, CDR2 SVGIG (reference sequence). This CDR3 has 13 amino acids. V was pared by 3 bases and J by 6 bases, with 1 base of the junction left unmatched. The CDR3 loop reads CAWRTGGYEKLFF. CDR3 in DNA: TGTGCCTGGAGGACAGGGGGCTATGAAAAACTGTTTTTT. The full variable domain, in which reference TRBV30 and TRBJ1-4 provide the parts outside the CDR3, is SQTIHQWPATLVQPVGSPLSLECTVEGTSNPNLYWYRQAAGRGLQLLFYSVGIGQISSEVPQNLSASRPQDRQFILSSKKLLLSDSGFYLCAWRTGGYEKLFFGSGTQLSVL.

V usage is TRBV28 and J usage is TRBJ2-3, with D possibly being TRBD1 or TRBD2 (6 bases each). CDR3 length: 15 residues. Germline V gene data show CDR1 as MDHEN and CDR2 as SYDVKM. V was trimmed by 2 bases and J by 2 bases, leaving 11 bases between them. The CDR3 loop reads CASSLGWGATDTQYF. In DNA, the CDR3 is TGTGCCAGCAGTTTAGGGTGGGGGGCCACAGATACGCAGTATTTT.

The chain joins TRBV19 to TRBJ1-5, with D perhaps matching TRBD1 (5 bases). The CDR3 runs to 14 residues. V gave up 3 bases and J gave up 3 bases, with 9 bases separating them. Germline CDR1 LNHDA, CDR2 SQIVND (reference sequence). The DNA for the CDR3 is TGTGCCAGTAGTATTCGGGACTCCAATCAGCCCCAGCATTTT. It is translated as CASSIRDSNQPQHF. The variable domain in full, completed from reference TRBV19 and TRBJ1-5, reads DGGITQSPKYLFRKEGQNVTLSCEQNLNHDAMYWYRQDPGQGLRLIYYSQIVNDFQKGDIAEGYSVSREKKESFPLTVTSAQKNPTAFYLCASSIRDSNQPQHFGDGTRLSIL.

The chain combines TRBV5-4 with TRBJ2-7; 11 bases align to TRBD2. The V gene end was trimmed by 9 bases and the J gene end by 0 bases; junction bases not matched to a gene: 14. Germline-derived CDR1 and CDR2 are SGHNT and YYREEE (reference sequence). The CDR3 contains 17 residues. DNA for the CDR3: TGTGCCACACGCACCGGTCTAACTAGCGGGGGCTCCTACGAGCAGTACTTC. Translated: CATRTGLTSGGSYEQYF.

The genes are TRBV7-9 and TRBJ2-7; no definite D call. Trimming took off 1 base at V and 4 bases at J, with 11 bases between the two ends. The CDR3 totals 14 residues. Germline V gene sequence: CDR1 SEHNR, CDR2 FQNEAQ (reference sequence). The DNA for the CDR3 is TGTGCCAGCAGCTTAGAAAACTTGTGGTACGAGCAGTACTTC. This gives the protein CASSLENLWYEQYF. Full variable domain (remainder filled in from reference TRBV7-9 and TRBJ2-7): DTGVSQNPRHKITKRGQNVTFRCDPISEHNRLYWYRQTLGQGPEFLTYFQNEAQLEKSRLLSDRFSAERPKGSFSTLEIQRTEQGDSAMYLCASSLENLWYEQYFGPGTRLTVT.

This chain connects TRBV18 to TRBJ2-5; D is unclear. The length of the CDR3 is 11 residues. Trimming cost V 1 base and J 4 bases, with 1 base left between them. Germline V CDR1 and CDR2: KGHSH, LQKENI. Here the CDR3 reads CASSPLETQYF. The DNA of the CDR3 is TGTGCCAGCTCACCACTAGAGACCCAGTACTTC.

This chain joins TRBV10-1 and TRBJ2-2; 9 nucleotides agree with TRBD1. V lost 2 bases and J lost 7; bases outside the gene matches: 8. The CDR3 contains 16 residues. Germline CDR1 reads WNHNN; CDR2 reads SYGVQD (reference sequence). The CDR3 DNA reads as TGCGCCAGCAGTGAGGTCCCGGGACAGGGAATCGGGGAGCTGTTTTTT. Encoded protein: CASSEVPGQGIGELFF.

The chain employs TRBV18 and TRBJ1-6; the D is unclear. Germline V gene data show CDR1 as KGHSH and CDR2 as LQKENI. This CDR3 has 16 residues. V was trimmed by 3 bases and J by 3 bases, leaving 12 bases between them. The CDR3 sequence is CASSPLPPNYNSPLHF. The CDR3 region has the DNA TGTGCCAGCTCACCGTTGCCTCCCAACTATAATTCACCCCTCCACTTT.

This sequence joins TRBV27 and TRBJ1-4; 9 bases fit TRBD1. Germline V gene data show CDR1 as MNHEY and CDR2 as SMNVEV (reference sequence). This CDR3 spans 15 amino acids. After removal of 5 bases from V and 9 bases from J, the junction contained 10 bases not matched to a gene. The CDR3 bases are TGTGCCAGCAGTGATCCCGGGACAGGGTTGAAAAAACTGTTTTTT. Protein: CASSDPGTGLKKLFF.

This clone was picked up one time. The rearrangement uses TRBV15 and TRBJ2-7; tentatively, D is TRBD2 (6 bases). The germline gives CDR1 LNHNV, CDR2 YYDKDF (reference sequence). Trimming took off 5 bases at V and 2 bases at J, with 16 bases between the two ends. The CDR3 runs to 15 residues. CDR3 sequence (DNA): TGTGCCACCAGCGTCAAGGCCGGGGGTCCCTACGAGCAGTACTTC. Protein: CATSVKAGGPYEQYF.

The table lists this clone with a few counts. This sequence joins TRBV7-7 and TRBJ2-1; 12 bases map to TRBD2. CDR1 SSHAT and CDR2 FNYEAQ come from the germline V gene (reference sequence). V shed 1 base, J shed 3 bases, and the junction held 1 base outside the gene matches. This CDR3 has 16 amino acids. The CDR3 DNA is TGTGCCAGCAGCTTAGGGACTAGCGGGAACTACAATGAGCAGTTCTTC. This codes for CASSLGTSGNYNEQFF.

The V call is TRBV4-1, the J call TRBJ2-7, with TRBD2 identical over 12 bases. The CDR3 sequence is 15 residues long. J gave up 3 bases and V 4 bases, and 4 bases lay outside the gene matches. The germline V gene encodes CDR1 MGHRA and CDR2 YSYEKL. Here the CDR3 DNA reads TGCGCCAGCAGCCCAACTAGCGGGGGGAGCTACGAGCAGTACTTC. This gives the protein CASSPTSGGSYEQYF.

This sequence joins TRBV4-1 and TRBJ2-7; 12 bases agree with TRBD2. V shed 1 base and J 5 bases; nucleotides not matched to a gene: 6. Per the germline V gene, CDR1 is MGHRA and CDR2 is YSYEKL. The CDR3 runs 16 residues. Written as DNA, the CDR3 is TGCGCCAGCAGCCAAGCTGGACTAGCGGGAACGAACGAGCAGTACTTC. Translating it yields CASSQAGLAGTNEQYF.

This chain uses TRBV5-4 with TRBJ1-2, with no clear D. This CDR3 comprises 12 residues. CDR1 and CDR2 (germline): SGHNT, YYREEE (reference sequence). Trimming left V 0 bases short and J 6 bases short, with 6 bases between. CDR3 protein: CASSLAHDGYTF. The DNA for the CDR3 is TGTGCCAGCAGCTTGGCCCACGATGGCTACACCTTC.

This rearrangement joins TRBV28 to TRBJ2-6; TRBD2 might be the D (6 bases). This CDR3 has 15 residues. Germline CDR1 MDHEN, CDR2 SYDVKM. The V gene lost 3 bases and the J gene lost 0 bases, with 6 bases spanning the gap. The DNA for the CDR3 is TGTGCCAGCAGTTTGGGGGGCTCTGGGGCCAACGTCCTGACTTTC. Amino acids: CASSLGGSGANVLTF.

Within the sample, this clone is medium-sized (0.01 to 0.1%). The V and J genes are TRBV19 and TRBJ1-4, with unresolved D. Germline V gives CDR1 LNHDA, CDR2 SQIVND (reference sequence). V lost 3 bases to trimming and J lost 3 bases, with 11 bases between them. The CDR3 covers 15 residues. The CDR3 DNA reads as TGTGCCAGTAGTATCTTCCGGGGTTCTAATGAAAAACTGTTTTTT. Translation gives CASSIFRGSNEKLFF. The whole variable domain, remainder taken from reference TRBV19 and TRBJ1-4, is DGGITQSPKYLFRKEGQNVTLSCEQNLNHDAMYWYRQDPGQGLRLIYYSQIVNDFQKGDIAEGYSVSREKKESFPLTVTSAQKNPTAFYLCASSIFRGSNEKLFFGSGTQLSVL.

Relative to its sample, this clone is medium-sized. The chain links TRBV19 to TRBJ1-4, with D perhaps TRBD1 (5 bases). Germline values: CDR1 LNHDA, CDR2 SQIVND (reference sequence). The germline V and J ends were trimmed by 3 bases and 7 bases, with 18 bases remaining between them. This CDR3 is built from 16 residues. The DNA for the CDR3 is TGTGCCAGTAGTATGGTGGGGCTTGGCGCGGGTGAAAAACTGTTTTTT. Encoded protein: CASSMVGLGAGEKLFF. The full variable domain, with the rest looked up from reference TRBV19 and TRBJ1-4, is DGGITQSPKYLFRKEGQNVTLSCEQNLNHDAMYWYRQDPGQGLRLIYYSQIVNDFQKGDIAEGYSVSREKKESFPLTVTSAQKNPTAFYLCASSMVGLGAGEKLFFGSGTQLSVL.

This chain links TRBV27 with TRBJ2-5; D may be TRBD2 (6 bases). The DNA matches TRBJ2-7 better at its end, which makes the J call doubtful. The CDR3 is 15 amino acids. CDR1 is MNHEY, CDR2 SMNVEV, per germline (reference sequence). CDR3 loop: CASNLDLGGRGEQYF. In nucleotides, the CDR3 is TGTGCCAGCAACCTAGACCTGGGGGGAAGGGGCGAGCAGTACTTC.

The chain recombines TRBV11-2 with TRBJ1-1, with TRBD1 identical over 7 bases. V lost 3 bases to trimming and J lost 7 bases; unmatched junction nucleotides: 2. Germline lookup yields CDR1 SGHAT and CDR2 FQNNGV. The CDR3 covers 12 residues. Here the CDR3 DNA reads TGTGCCAGCAGCTTGGGGGACAGTGAAGCTTTCTTT. Translation gives CASSLGDSEAFF.

This chain uses TRBV6-6 with TRBJ1-6; 7 bases map to TRBD1. With V trimmed by 5 bases and J by 7 bases, 5 bases remained unmatched. CDR1 is MNHNY and CDR2 is SVGAGI in the germline V gene (reference sequence). The CDR3 spans 14 residues. CDR3 residues: CASSRQGGNSPLHF. In nucleotides, the CDR3 is TGTGCCAGCAGTCGACAGGGAGGGAATTCACCCCTCCACTTT.

The chain has TRBV7-3 and TRBJ2-1; 14 bases fit TRBD2. The germline V gene has CDR1 SGHTA and CDR2 FQGTGA. V dropped 0 bases and J dropped 8; count of bases not matched to a gene: 9. This CDR3 is 18 amino acids long. This CDR3 is CASSLTALGLAGVDEQFF. DNA for the CDR3: TGTGCCAGCAGCTTAACGGCCCTGGGACTAGCGGGAGTGGATGAGCAGTTCTTC.

The sample holds a few counts of this clone. Within the sample, other DNA sequences also encode this same CDR3. The gene calls are TRBV25-1 and TRBJ2-2, with 11 bases identical to TRBD2. The J segment lost 3 bases and the V segment lost 6 bases, leaving 9 bases of the junction unmatched. The length of the CDR3 is 17 residues. The germline gives CDR1 MGHDK, CDR2 SYGVNS. The CDR3 DNA sequence: TGTGCCAGCAGGGGGGGGCTAGCGGGAGGATACACCGGGGAGCTGTTTTTT. This codes for CASRGGLAGGYTGELFF.

The chain links TRBV10-2 to TRBJ1-4, with 8 nucleotides matching TRBD1. CDR1 is WSHSY, CDR2 SAAADI, per germline. After removal of 4 bases from V and 7 bases from J, the junction contained 8 bases not matched to a gene. This CDR3 has 15 residues. In nucleotides, the CDR3 is TGCGCCAGCAGTGGGGGACAGGTGCGAGGTGAAAAACTGTTTTTT. Translation: CASSGGQVRGEKLFF.